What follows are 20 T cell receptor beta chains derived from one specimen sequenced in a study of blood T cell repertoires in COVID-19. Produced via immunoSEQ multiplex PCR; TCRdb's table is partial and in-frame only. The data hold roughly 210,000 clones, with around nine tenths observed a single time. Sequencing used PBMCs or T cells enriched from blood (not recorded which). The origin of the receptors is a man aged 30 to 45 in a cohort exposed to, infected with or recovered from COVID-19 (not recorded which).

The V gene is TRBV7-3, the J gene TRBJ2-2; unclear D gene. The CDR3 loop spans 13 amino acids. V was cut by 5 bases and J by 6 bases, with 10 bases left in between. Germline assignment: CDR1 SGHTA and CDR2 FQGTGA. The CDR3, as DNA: TGTGCCAGCAGCCCGTTAGTCCCCGGGGAGCTGTTTTTT. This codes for CASSPLVPGELFF.

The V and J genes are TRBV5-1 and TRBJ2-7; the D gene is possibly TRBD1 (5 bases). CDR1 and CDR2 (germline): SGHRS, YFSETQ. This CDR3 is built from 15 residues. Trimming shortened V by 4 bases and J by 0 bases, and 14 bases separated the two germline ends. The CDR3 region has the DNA TGCGCCAGCAGCCCGGACAAGTCAAGCTCCTACGAGCAGTACTTC. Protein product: CASSPDKSSSYEQYF.

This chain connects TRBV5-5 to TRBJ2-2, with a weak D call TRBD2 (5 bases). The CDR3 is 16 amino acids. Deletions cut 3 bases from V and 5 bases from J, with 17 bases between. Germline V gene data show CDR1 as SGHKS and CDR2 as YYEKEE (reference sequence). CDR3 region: CASSWARGRETGELFF. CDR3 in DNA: TGTGCCAGCAGCTGGGCCCGAGGGCGCGAGACCGGGGAGCTGTTTTTT.

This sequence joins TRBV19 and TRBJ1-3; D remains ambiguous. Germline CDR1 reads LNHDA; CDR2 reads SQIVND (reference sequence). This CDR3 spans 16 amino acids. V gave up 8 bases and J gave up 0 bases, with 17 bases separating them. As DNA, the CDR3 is TGTGCCAGTGTTCCCCCAACACGGGTCTCTGGAAACACCATATATTTT. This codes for CASVPPTRVSGNTIYF.

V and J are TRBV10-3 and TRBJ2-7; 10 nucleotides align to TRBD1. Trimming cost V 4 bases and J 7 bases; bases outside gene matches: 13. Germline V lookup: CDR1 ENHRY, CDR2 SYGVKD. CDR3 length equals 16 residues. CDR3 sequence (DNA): TGTGCCATCAGTGGCGGACCTGGGACAGGGGAGAAAGAGCAGTACTTC. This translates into CAISGGPGTGEKEQYF.

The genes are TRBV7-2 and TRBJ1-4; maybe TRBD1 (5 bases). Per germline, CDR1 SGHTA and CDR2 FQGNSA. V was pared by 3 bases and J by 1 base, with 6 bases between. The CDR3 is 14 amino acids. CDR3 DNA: TGTGCCAGCAGCTTTCAGGGAACTAATGAAAAACTGTTTTTT. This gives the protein CASSFQGTNEKLFF.

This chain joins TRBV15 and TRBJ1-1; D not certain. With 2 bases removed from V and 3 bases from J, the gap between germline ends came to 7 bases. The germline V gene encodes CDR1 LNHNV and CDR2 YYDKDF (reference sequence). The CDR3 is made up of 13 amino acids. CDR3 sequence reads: CATSRQDYTEAFF. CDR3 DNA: TGTGCCACCAGCAGACAGGACTACACTGAAGCTTTCTTT.

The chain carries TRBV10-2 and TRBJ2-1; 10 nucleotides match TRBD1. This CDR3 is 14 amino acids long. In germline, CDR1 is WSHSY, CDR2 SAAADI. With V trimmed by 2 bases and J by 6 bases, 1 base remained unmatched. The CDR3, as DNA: TGCGCCAGCAGTGAGAGGACAGGGGGCAATGAGCAGTTCTTC. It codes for CASSERTGGNEQFF.

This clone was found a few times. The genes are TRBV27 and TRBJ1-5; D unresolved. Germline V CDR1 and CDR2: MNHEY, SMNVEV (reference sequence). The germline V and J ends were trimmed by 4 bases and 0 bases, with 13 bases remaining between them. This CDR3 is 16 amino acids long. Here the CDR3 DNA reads TGTGCCAGCAGTTCCAGAGGGCAGGTTAGCAATCAGCCCCAGCATTTT. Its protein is CASSSRGQVSNQPQHF.

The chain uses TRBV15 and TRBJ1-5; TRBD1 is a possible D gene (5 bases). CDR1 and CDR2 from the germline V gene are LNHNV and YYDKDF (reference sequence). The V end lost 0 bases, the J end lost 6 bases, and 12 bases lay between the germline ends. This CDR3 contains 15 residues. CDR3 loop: CATSRDRGGGQPQHF. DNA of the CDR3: TGTGCCACCAGCAGAGATCGGGGCGGGGGTCAGCCCCAGCATTTT.

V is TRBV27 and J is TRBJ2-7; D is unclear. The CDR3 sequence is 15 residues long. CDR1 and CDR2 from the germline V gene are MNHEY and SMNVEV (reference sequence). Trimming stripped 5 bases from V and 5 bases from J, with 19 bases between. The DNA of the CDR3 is TGTGCCAGCAGTACAATAGGCCCCAGGTGGGACGAGCAGTACTTC. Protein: CASSTIGPRWDEQYF.

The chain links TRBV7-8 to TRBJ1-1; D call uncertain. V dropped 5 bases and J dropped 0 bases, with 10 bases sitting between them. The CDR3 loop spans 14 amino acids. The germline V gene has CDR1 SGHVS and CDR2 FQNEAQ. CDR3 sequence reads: CASSQHGMNTEAFF. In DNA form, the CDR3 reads TGTGCCAGCAGCCAACACGGGATGAACACTGAAGCTTTCTTT.

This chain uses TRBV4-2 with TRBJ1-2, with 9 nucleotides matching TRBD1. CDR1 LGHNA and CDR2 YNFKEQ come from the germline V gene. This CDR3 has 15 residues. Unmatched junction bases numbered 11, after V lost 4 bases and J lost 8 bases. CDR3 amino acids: CASSRDRDARWGYTF. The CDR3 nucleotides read TGTGCCAGCAGCCGGGACAGGGACGCCCGATGGGGCTACACCTTC.

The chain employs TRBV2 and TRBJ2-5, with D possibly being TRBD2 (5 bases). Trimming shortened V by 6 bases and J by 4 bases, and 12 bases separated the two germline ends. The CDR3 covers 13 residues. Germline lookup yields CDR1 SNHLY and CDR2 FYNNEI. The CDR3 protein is CASRRVQSETQYF. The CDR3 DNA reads TGTGCCAGCAGGCGGGTCCAGTCAGAGACCCAGTACTTC.

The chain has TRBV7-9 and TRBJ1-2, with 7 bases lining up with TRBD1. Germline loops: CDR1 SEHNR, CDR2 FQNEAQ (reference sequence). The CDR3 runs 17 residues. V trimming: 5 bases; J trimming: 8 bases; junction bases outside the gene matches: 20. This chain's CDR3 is CASSLTPGGLKGKGYTF. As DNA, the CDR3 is TGTGCCAGCAGCCTAACTCCAGGGGGATTAAAAGGGAAAGGCTACACCTTC.

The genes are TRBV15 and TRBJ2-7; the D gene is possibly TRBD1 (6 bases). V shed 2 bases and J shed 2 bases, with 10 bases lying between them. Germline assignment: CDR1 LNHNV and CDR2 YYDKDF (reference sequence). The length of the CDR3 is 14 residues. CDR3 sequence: CATSRSTGTYEQYF. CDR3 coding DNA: TGTGCCACCAGCAGATCGACAGGAACCTACGAGCAGTACTTC.

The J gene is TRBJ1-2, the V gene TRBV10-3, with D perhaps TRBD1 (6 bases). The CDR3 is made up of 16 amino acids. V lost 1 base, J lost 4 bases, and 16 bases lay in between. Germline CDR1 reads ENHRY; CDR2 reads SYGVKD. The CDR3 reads CAISEWGNRVPYGYTF. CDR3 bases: TGTGCCATCAGTGAGTGGGGGAACAGGGTCCCCTATGGCTACACCTTC.

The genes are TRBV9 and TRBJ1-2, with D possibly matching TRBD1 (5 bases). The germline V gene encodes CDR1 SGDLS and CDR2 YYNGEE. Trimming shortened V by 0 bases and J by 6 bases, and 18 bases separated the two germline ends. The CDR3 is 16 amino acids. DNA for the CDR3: TGTGCCAGCAGCGTAGAGGTGGTGGGGGGGAAGGATGGCTACACCTTC. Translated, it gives CASSVEVVGGKDGYTF.

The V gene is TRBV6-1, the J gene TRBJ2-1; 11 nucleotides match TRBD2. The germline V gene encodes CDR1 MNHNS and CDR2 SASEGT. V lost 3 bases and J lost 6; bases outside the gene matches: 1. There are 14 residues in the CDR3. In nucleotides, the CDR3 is TGTGCCAGCAGTGAGGGGACTAGCGGCAATGAGCAGTTCTTC. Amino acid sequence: CASSEGTSGNEQFF.

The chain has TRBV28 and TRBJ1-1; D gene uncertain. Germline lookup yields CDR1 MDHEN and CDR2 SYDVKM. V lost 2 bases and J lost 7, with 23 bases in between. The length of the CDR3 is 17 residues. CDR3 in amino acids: CASSLGGRGSPGSEAFF. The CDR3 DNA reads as TGTGCCAGCAGTTTAGGAGGACGGGGTTCCCCGGGCAGTGAAGCTTTCTTT.